The 18 T cell receptor beta chains below all came from one sample that was sequenced in a study of blood T cell repertoires in COVID-19. Some clones are missing from TCRdb's copy, which holds only in-frame ones; the method was immunoSEQ multiplex PCR. The profile shows approximately 210,000 clones, 94% of them singletons. The specimen sequenced was peripheral blood. These receptors were collected from a man aged 25 to 40 with COVID-19, enrolled during active disease.

This chain uses TRBV4-2 with TRBJ2-1, with unresolved D. CDR3 length: 12 amino acids. V lost 1 base and J 6 bases, leaving 4 bases between the germline ends. CDR1 and CDR2 (germline): LGHNA, YNFKEQ. Written as DNA, the CDR3 is TGTGCCAGCAGCCAAGGAGCCAATGAGCAGTTCTTC. This codes for CASSQGANEQFF.

The rearrangement joins TRBV5-1 to TRBJ1-1, with 9 bases aligning to TRBD1. This CDR3 is built from 13 residues. Trimming cost V 6 bases and J 5 bases; bases outside gene matches: 5. Germline CDR1 is SGHRS and CDR2 is YFSETQ. The DNA of the CDR3 is TGCGCCAGCACCTGGACAGGGGATACTGAAGCTTTCTTT. Encoded protein: CASTWTGDTEAFF.

The V and J genes are TRBV5-5 and TRBJ1-6; D is perhaps TRBD1 (5 bases). V was cut by 2 bases and J by 10 bases, with 10 bases left in between. There are 13 residues in the CDR3. Germline V gives CDR1 SGHKS, CDR2 YYEKEE (reference sequence). The DNA of the CDR3 is TGTGCCAGCAGCTTCGACAGACGCTCACCCCTCCACTTT. Encoded protein: CASSFDRRSPLHF.

This sequence joins TRBV9 and TRBJ1-2; D might be TRBD1 (6 bases). Trimming removed 3 bases at V and 6 bases at J, with 21 bases between. CDR3 length: 16 amino acids. Germline values: CDR1 SGDLS, CDR2 YYNGEE. The chain's CDR3 is CASSASARRGGHGYTF. The CDR3 DNA sequence: TGTGCCAGCAGCGCTTCGGCCCGACGAGGGGGTCATGGCTACACCTTC.

V is TRBV30 and J is TRBJ1-2, with D uncertain. This CDR3 contains 11 residues. CDR1 is GTSNPN, CDR2 SVGIG, per germline (reference sequence). V was cut by 4 bases and J by 7 bases, with 10 bases left in between. This CDR3 reads CAWTTGGGYTF. DNA for the CDR3: TGTGCCTGGACGACCGGCGGTGGCTACACCTTC.

The chain is built from TRBV6-1 and TRBJ2-3, with 8 nucleotides matching TRBD2. The CDR3 is made up of 16 amino acids. V shed 4 bases, J shed 1 base, and the junction held 7 bases outside the gene matches. The germline V gene encodes CDR1 MNHNS and CDR2 SASEGT. The CDR3 is CASSADSGERTDTQYF. The CDR3 DNA follows: TGTGCCAGCAGTGCCGATAGCGGGGAACGCACAGATACGCAGTATTTT.

This clone was seen only a few times. The rearrangement links TRBV2 to TRBJ1-1; TRBD1 agrees at 7 bases. The V segment lost 4 bases and the J segment 1 base; nucleotides outside the gene matches: 6. The CDR3 sequence is 15 residues long. Germline-derived CDR1 and CDR2 are SNHLY and FYNNEI. The CDR3 DNA follows: TGTGCCAGCAGTGCACCGGGACAGACGAACACTGAAGCTTTCTTT. Translating it yields CASSAPGQTNTEAFF.

The chain carries TRBV12-3 or TRBV12-4 and TRBJ1-1; 7 bases fit TRBD1. The CDR3 covers 13 residues. Trimming removed 7 bases from V and 6 bases from J; junction bases left unmatched: 8. The CDR3 sequence is CASTPQGIPEAFF. The CDR3 DNA reads TGTGCCAGCACCCCACAGGGGATCCCTGAAGCTTTCTTT.

This chain connects TRBV3-1 (or the pseudogene TRBV3-2) to TRBJ1-3; TRBD1 might be the D (6 bases). Trimming cost V 0 bases and J 4 bases, with 10 bases left between them. The CDR3 sequence is 15 residues long. CDR1 and CDR2 from the germline V gene are LGHDT and YNNKEL (reference sequence). CDR3 in amino acids: CASSQDHRAGNTIYF. CDR3 sequence (DNA): TGTGCCAGCAGCCAAGATCACAGGGCGGGAAACACCATATATTTT.

The chain has TRBV28 and TRBJ1-6; 7 nucleotides match TRBD1. The V segment lost 6 bases and the J segment 7 bases; nucleotides outside the gene matches: 6. Germline V gives CDR1 MDHEN, CDR2 SYDVKM. The CDR3 is made up of 14 amino acids. The CDR3 DNA sequence: TGTGCCAGCAGCTTAGACAGGGTAAATTCACCCCTCCACTTT. Translated, it gives CASSLDRVNSPLHF.

The chain uses TRBV7-9 and TRBJ1-1; 8 bases match TRBD1. V lost 6 bases and J lost 4; bases outside the gene matches: 1. The CDR3 covers 12 residues. The germline V gene has CDR1 SEHNR and CDR2 FQNEAQ (reference sequence). The CDR3 bases are TGTGCCAGCAGGGGACAGGCCACTGAAGCTTTCTTT. It yields the protein CASRGQATEAFF.

J is TRBJ2-5 and V is TRBV5-1; D is undetermined. The germline V and J ends were trimmed by 0 bases and 0 bases, with 6 bases remaining between them. This CDR3 has 14 residues. Germline V gene data show CDR1 as SGHRS and CDR2 as YFSETQ. The DNA for the CDR3 is TGCGCCAGCAGCTTGGGGCTCCACCAAGAGACCCAGTACTTC. Its protein is CASSLGLHQETQYF.

The chain uses TRBV5-1 and TRBJ2-7; 11 bases line up with TRBD1. In germline, CDR1 is SGHRS, CDR2 YFSETQ. V was pared by 0 bases and J by 2 bases, with 4 bases of the junction left unmatched. The CDR3 has 16 amino acids. The CDR3 loop reads CASSLEGQGVAYEQYF. CDR3 sequence (DNA): TGCGCCAGCAGCTTGGAGGGACAGGGGGTGGCCTACGAGCAGTACTTC.

This chain links TRBV19 with TRBJ1-4; a possible D gene is TRBD1 (6 bases). Looked up from germline, CDR1 is LNHDA and CDR2 is SQIVND (reference sequence). The V end lost 9 bases, the J end lost 7 bases, and 21 bases lay between the germline ends. CDR3 length equals 15 residues. The CDR3 loop reads CASQLRGMGGEKLFF. CDR3 in DNA: TGTGCCAGCCAATTGAGGGGGATGGGTGGTGAAAAACTGTTTTTT. Full variable domain (rest looked up from reference TRBV19 and TRBJ1-4): DGGITQSPKYLFRKEGQNVTLSCEQNLNHDAMYWYRQDPGQGLRLIYYSQIVNDFQKGDIAEGYSVSREKKESFPLTVTSAQKNPTAFYLCASQLRGMGGEKLFFGSGTQLSVL.

The V and J genes are TRBV7-9 and TRBJ1-2; 7 bases are shared with TRBD1. The CDR3 totals 14 residues. Per germline, CDR1 SEHNR and CDR2 FQNEAQ (reference sequence). Trimming removed 4 bases from V and 3 bases from J; junction bases left unmatched: 5. The CDR3 coding sequence is TGTGCCAGCAGCTCGACAGGGTTTGACTATGGCTACACCTTC. This codes for CASSSTGFDYGYTF.

The V call is TRBV19, the J call TRBJ2-5; 8 bases agree with TRBD1. Germline V gene lookup returns CDR1 LNHDA and CDR2 SQIVND (reference sequence). V was clipped by 5 bases and J by 5 bases; unmatched bases: 13. The CDR3 length is 16 residues. The CDR3 sequence: CASSARTGTPGETQYF. DNA for the CDR3: TGTGCCAGTAGTGCCCGGACAGGGACGCCTGGGGAGACCCAGTACTTC. Full variable domain (missing parts from reference TRBV19 and TRBJ2-5): DGGITQSPKYLFRKEGQNVTLSCEQNLNHDAMYWYRQDPGQGLRLIYYSQIVNDFQKGDIAEGYSVSREKKESFPLTVTSAQKNPTAFYLCASSARTGTPGETQYFGPGTRLLVL.

This clone was seen a single time. The V call is TRBV7-2, the J call TRBJ2-5, with TRBD1 as a possible D gene (8 bases). V was pared by 6 bases and J by 4 bases, with 15 bases between. The CDR3 sequence is 14 residues long. Germline V gives CDR1 SGHTA, CDR2 FQGNSA. The CDR3 here is CASSSQGGAETQYF. CDR3 coding DNA: TGTGCCAGCAGTTCACAGGGGGGGGCAGAGACCCAGTACTTC.

The V and J genes are TRBV3-1 (or the pseudogene TRBV3-2) and TRBJ1-4, with 10 bases that match TRBD1. V shed 4 bases and J 8 bases; nucleotides not matched to a gene: 4. Germline CDR1 LGHDT, CDR2 YNNKEL (reference sequence). CDR3 size: 14 residues. Here the CDR3 DNA reads TGTGCCAGCAGCCCCCGGGGACAGGGGGAAAAACTGTTTTTT. It codes for CASSPRGQGEKLFF.